The entry below describes one T cell receptor beta chain. This receptor's antigen is unknown. Base quality data are lacking; no much larger clone is found one base away. Whole blood was collected in K2EDTA tubes by collaborating institutions according to the institutions' own protocols. For TCRbeta analysis, collaborators shipped samples as frozen whole blood, isolated PBMCs, or DNA extracted from either of those sample types. Clipping removes 5 bases from V and 2 bases from J, with 3 as the unmatched junction base count. CDR1 MNHEY and CDR2 SVGAGI are derived from the germline V gene. The CDR3, cysteine through phenylalanine, is 14 amino acids long. The CDR3 DNA has 42 bases and is translated from base 1. TCRbeta CDR3 regions were amplified from genomic DNA by means of the immunoSEQ Assay, a bias-controlled multiplex PCR. Turning to the authors' computational methods: Nucleated cell counts per sample were estimated from amplification of reference gene primers within the assay. To quantify the absolute abundance of each unique TCRbeta CDR3 rearrangement, sequence reads were collapsed and filtered. For each sample, productive Simpson clonality was calculated as the square root of Simpson's diversity index over productive rearrangements. In its TCRdb copy, this immuneACCESS table keeps in-frame sequences only and misses some clones. Where compared with another copy, unresolved V genes explain less than half of these, and the others have no known cause. That table is the source of V, J and clone size, and D and trimming were worked out from the DNA. This sample lists around 100,000 clones; 90% were detected once. The ten largest clonotypes hold approximately 4.2% of the sample.

The data stem from a study of blood T cell repertoires in COVID-19 (dated by TCRdb to about 2020). Background for the entire study: Samples covering the acute and convalescent phases of COVID-19 were provided by collaborators in the United States, Italy and Spain. The prospective study material was composed of cDNA or gDNA derived from T cells, B-cell-depleted T cells, or PBMCs. Subjects who had been exposed to COVID-19, were actively infected with it, or had recovered from it provided the deeply sampled blood TCRbeta repertoires that made up the dataset. A freely available public database, intended as a resource for researchers studying the immune response to SARS-CoV-2, is where the repertoires were released. The samples were drawn from two sources: the first 160 participants of the ongoing ImmuneRACE study, and fewer than 1,500 subjects contributed by 6 global collaborators. The sample metadata nearly always contained a de-identified subject ID, COVID-19 status, age in years and sex. HLA class I and class II types, where available, came from metadata supplied by the sample provider rather than from assay-based typing. Overall results and qualifications from the work: Clinical and demographic metadata were provided uncurated, with the amount varying by source and participant.

This sequence originates from a woman in her fifties or sixties with acute or convalescent COVID-19. Sequencing was carried out using peripheral blood. The sequence joins TRBV6-5 to TRBJ1-2; TRBD1 matches 9 bases in the middle. The CDR3 sequence is CASSHGQGNYGYTF. The nucleotide sequence reads as follows: TGTGCCAGCAGTCACGGACAGGGGAACTATGGCTACACCTTC.